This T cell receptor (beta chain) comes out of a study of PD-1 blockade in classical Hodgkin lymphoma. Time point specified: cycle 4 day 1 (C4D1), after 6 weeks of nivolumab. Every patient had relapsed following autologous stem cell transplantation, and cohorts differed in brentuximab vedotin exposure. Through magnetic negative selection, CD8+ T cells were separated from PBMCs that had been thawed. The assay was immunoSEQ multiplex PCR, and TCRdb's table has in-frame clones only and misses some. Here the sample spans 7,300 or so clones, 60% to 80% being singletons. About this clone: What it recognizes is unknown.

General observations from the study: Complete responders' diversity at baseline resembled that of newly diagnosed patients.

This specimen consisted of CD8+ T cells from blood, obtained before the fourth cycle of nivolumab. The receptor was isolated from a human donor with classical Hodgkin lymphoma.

The CDR3 loop reads CASSSHRPYEQYF. CDR3 sequence (DNA): TGTGCCAGCAGCTCGCATCGTCCCTACGAGCAGTACTTC. The chain has TRBV11-2 and TRBJ2-7; D remains ambiguous. Germline V lookup: CDR1 SGHAT, CDR2 FQNNGV. V was trimmed by 4 bases and J by 2 bases, leaving 9 bases between them. This CDR3 comprises 13 residues.